The 4 T cell receptor beta chains in this list originate from one sample, sequenced in a study of cytomegalovirus exposure and HLA in healthy donors. The PCR ran on 60 Vbeta and 13 Jbeta primers. Profiled with immunoSEQ multiplex PCR; TCRdb holds only in-frame clones, not every one. The repertoire holds roughly 180,000 clones, with roughly 87% as singletons. Sequencing was performed on PBMCs. The receptor source for this set is a man aged 35 to 55 in good health and CMV-seronegative.

There are a few counts of this clone. The chain couples TRBV19 to TRBJ2-3; 8 bases fit TRBD2. The CDR3 length is 14 residues. The V and J ends lost 6 bases and 1 base, in that order; junction bases with no gene match: 3. The germline gives CDR1 LNHDA, CDR2 SQIVND (reference sequence). The CDR3 spells CASSGGARTDTQYF. CDR3 coding DNA: TGTGCCAGTAGCGGGGGGGCTCGCACAGATACGCAGTATTTT.

The chain combines TRBV28 with TRBJ2-7; the match to TRBD2 covers 8 bases. V was clipped by 6 bases and J by 4 bases; unmatched bases: 5. The CDR3 is 13 amino acids. Looked up from germline, CDR1 is MDHEN and CDR2 is SYDVKM. For the CDR3, the DNA is TGTGCCAGCAGGTTCCCGGGGGGGTACGAGCAGTACTTC. Translated: CASRFPGGYEQYF.

The CDR3, as DNA: TGTGCCAGCAGCCCACGGACTAGCGGGGGGGCAGATACGCAGTATTTT. Translating gives CASSPRTSGGADTQYF. This rearrangement joins TRBV7-8 to TRBJ2-3; 15 nucleotides match TRBD2. The germline gives CDR1 SGHVS, CDR2 FQNEAQ. Trimming at V came to 5 bases and at J to 4 bases, leaving 4 bases not matched to a gene. The CDR3 runs 16 residues.

The table lists this clone with a count of one. The J gene is TRBJ2-3, the V gene TRBV14; 11 bases match TRBD2. The J segment lost 6 bases and the V segment lost 1 base, leaving 6 bases of the junction unmatched. The CDR3 consists of 16 residues. From germline, CDR1 is SGHDN and CDR2 FVKESK. The CDR3 DNA sequence: TGTGCCAGCAGCCAAGTCCCTAGCGGGGGGCCCGATACGCAGTATTTT. Translated, it gives CASSQVPSGGPDTQYF. The full variable domain, its missing parts supplied by reference TRBV14 and TRBJ2-3, is EAGVTQFPSHSVIEKGQTVTLRCDPISGHDNLYWYRRVMGKEIKFLLHFVKESKQDESGMPNNRFLAERTGGTYSTLKVQPAELEDSGVYFCASSQVPSGGPDTQYFGPGTRLTVL.